This TCR beta chain was recorded in a study of T cell repertoires in cytomegalovirus infection. For the study at large: Public signatures in TCR beta pointed to CMV infection and matching HLA type. Study-wide results and limits: Ex vivo responses were dominated by HLA-C-restricted CMV-specific TCR beta clonotypes. Totalled public TCR beta family frequency picked out people who carried CMV plus the relevant HLA.

V dropped 8 bases and J dropped 5 bases, with 21 bases sitting between them. The germline V gene has CDR1 MNHNS and CDR2 SASEGT. The CDR3 runs 15 residues. TCRdb reprocessed the reads with MiXCR, giving one entry per CDR3 protein. There are about 360,000 distinct CDR3 sequences in the sample; less than 20% occur only once, and around 8.6% lies in the top ten. Comments on this clonotype: Its antigen is still unknown.

Input material: PBMCs. This rearrangement joins TRBV6-1 to TRBJ2-5; D gene ambiguous. This TCR was recovered from a human donor in good health (CMV status not recorded). Some clones in this sample may be carry-over from other donors' samples. In DNA, the CDR3 is TGTGCCAGCCGTTACCCGGATAGCCAAGGGGAGACCCAGTACTTC. As protein: CASRYPDSQGETQYF.